The sequence of this T cell receptor (beta chain) was determined in a study of cytomegalovirus exposure and HLA in healthy donors. General study findings and limits: For most TCR sequences rarity was the rule, although some public TCRs occurred in many donors.

For this clone: No antigen is known for it.

The trim removed 4 bases at V and 1 base at J, leaving 16 bases unmatched. The CDR3 consists of 19 residues. Germline V CDR1 and CDR2: SGHTA, FQGTGA. A multiplex PCR was run with 60 Vbeta primers and 13 Jbeta primers. TCRdb keeps only in-frame clones here, not all; method: immunoSEQ multiplex PCR. The top ten clones hold about 5% of a sample with around 90,000 clones, 62% of them seen once. This receptor was taken from a woman aged 25 to 39 in good health and CMV-seropositive. The sequenced sample consisted of PBMCs. The chain carries TRBV7-3 and TRBJ2-1; 7 nucleotides align to TRBD1. CDR3 amino acids: CASSSPSGGRGQSYNEQFF. DNA of the CDR3: TGTGCCAGCAGCTCCCCGTCGGGTGGAAGGGGGCAGTCCTACAATGAGCAGTTCTTC.